The 24 T cell receptor beta chains below all came from one sample that was sequenced in a study of T cell repertoires in cytomegalovirus infection (dated by TCRdb to the late 2010s). These reads were obtained on an Illumina HiSeq 1500. TCRdb ran its own pipeline on the public reads, namely fastp trimming at Q25 and MiXCR clone calling, and kept in-frame beta chains. Rows are combined by CDR3 protein, so each entry shows the most common genes and DNA. The sample table shows some 700,000 distinct CDR3 sequences, and about 33% are seen once. The ten largest make up 15% to 20% of the sample. In light of the paper, this sample's treatment or condition label describes: in vitro stimulation with specific CMV peptide epitopes to enrich CMV-specific T cells. These TCRs are of unknown antigen specificity. This specimen consisted of cultured PBMCs, obtained from culture after CMV antigen stimulation. Receptors originate from a human donor in good health (CMV status not recorded). Some clones in this sample may be carry-over from other donors' samples.

The rearrangement uses TRBV7-9 and TRBJ2-7; TRBD1 matches 7 bases. The CDR3 runs 15 residues. J lost 2 bases, V lost 2 bases, and 6 bases had no gene match. CDR1 SEHNR and CDR2 FQNEAQ come from the germline V gene (reference sequence). The CDR3 loop is CASSLTGQATYEQYF. The CDR3 DNA sequence: TGTGCCAGCAGCTTAACCGGACAGGCGACCTACGAGCAGTACTTC.

This clonotype was counted many times. V and J are TRBV7-6 and TRBJ2-7; 9 nucleotides line up with TRBD2. Per the germline V gene, CDR1 is SGHVS and CDR2 is FNYEAQ. The CDR3 is 15 residues long. V trimming: 1 base; J trimming: 2 bases; junction bases outside the gene matches: 3. CDR3 in DNA: TGTGCCAGCAGCTTAGTGGCTAGCGGGGCCTACGAGCAGTACTTC. Amino acid sequence: CASSLVASGAYEQYF.

This clonotype was observed a few times. This rearrangement joins TRBV19 to TRBJ2-5; TRBD1 agrees at 9 bases. V lost 6 bases and J lost 5; bases outside the gene matches: 4. The CDR3 sequence is 13 residues long. The germline V gene has CDR1 LNHDA and CDR2 SQIVND (reference sequence). Here the CDR3 DNA reads TGTGCCAGTAGGGACAGGGGTGTGGAGACCCAGTACTTC. Its translation: CASRDRGVETQYF.

J is TRBJ2-5 and V is TRBV11-3, with 14 bases matching TRBD2. The CDR3 loop spans 17 amino acids. Per germline, CDR1 SGHNT and CDR2 YENEEA. J lost 0 bases, V lost 4 bases, and 4 bases had no gene match. The CDR3 nucleotides read TGTGCCAGCAGCTCGGGACTAGCGGGAGACTACCAAGAGACCCAGTACTTC. Amino acids: CASSSGLAGDYQETQYF. Full variable domain (rest looked up from reference TRBV11-3 and TRBJ2-5): EAGVVQSPRYKIIEKKQPVAFWCNPISGHNTLYWYLQNLGQGPELLIRYENEEAVDDSQLPKDRFSAERLKGVDSTLKIQPAELGDSAVYLCASSSGLAGDYQETQYFGPGTRLLVL.

V usage is TRBV10-1 and J usage is TRBJ2-2; D unclear. The CDR3 sequence is 14 residues long. Germline V CDR1 and CDR2: WNHNN, SYGVQD (reference sequence). V shed 10 bases and J shed 0 bases, with 12 bases lying between them. The CDR3 loop is CATQDRTNTGELFF. The DNA for the CDR3 is TGCGCCACCCAAGACCGGACGAACACCGGGGAGCTGTTTTTT.

The chain has TRBV4-1 and TRBJ1-2; 9 nucleotides align to TRBD1. CDR3 length: 16 amino acids. The germline CDR1 and CDR2 sequences are MGHRA and YSYEKL. V shed 1 base, J shed 5 bases, and the junction held 8 bases outside the gene matches. CDR3 DNA: TGCGCCAGCAGCCAAGCCTCTCTGACAGGGGGGTATGGCTACACCTTC. Translated: CASSQASLTGGYGYTF.

This clonotype was picked up a small number of times. The DNA of the CDR3 is TGTGCCAGCAGTTTAGGCGGGCGGGGGGTGTATACGCAGTATTTT. This gives the protein CASSLGGRGVYTQYF. The chain recombines TRBV12-3 or TRBV12-4 with TRBJ2-3; 8 positions agree with TRBD2. The CDR3 is 15 amino acids. The V and J ends lost 1 base and 7 bases, in that order; junction bases with no gene match: 7.

The V and J genes are TRBV11-3 and TRBJ2-1; D gene unclear. This CDR3 is 11 amino acids long. Trimming removed 8 bases from V and 6 bases from J, with 8 bases in between. Germline V gene lookup returns CDR1 SGHNT and CDR2 YENEEA. The CDR3 loop reads CASGRSNEQFF. The CDR3 DNA follows: TGTGCCAGCGGTCGCTCCAATGAGCAGTTCTTC. The whole variable domain, remainder taken from reference TRBV11-3 and TRBJ2-1, is EAGVVQSPRYKIIEKKQPVAFWCNPISGHNTLYWYLQNLGQGPELLIRYENEEAVDDSQLPKDRFSAERLKGVDSTLKIQPAELGDSAVYLCASGRSNEQFFGPGTRLTVL.

This chain joins TRBV6-5 and TRBJ1-1; D is unresolved. V lost 5 bases, J lost 2 bases, and 18 bases lay in between. There are 16 residues in the CDR3. Germline CDR1 and CDR2: MNHEY and SVGAGI. CDR3 residues: CASSAVFDTTNTEAFF. CDR3 nucleotide sequence: TGTGCCAGCAGTGCCGTTTTCGACACAACAAACACTGAAGCTTTCTTT.

The CDR3 nucleotides are TGTGCCAGCAGTTTTTGGGACAGGGGTGCCCCTGAAGCTTTCTTT. Its translation is CASSFWDRGAPEAFF. This sequence joins TRBV6-6 and TRBJ1-1; 10 positions agree with TRBD1. Unmatched junction bases numbered 8, after V lost 4 bases and J lost 6 bases. The CDR3 covers 15 residues. Germline loops: CDR1 MNHNY, CDR2 SVGAGI (reference sequence).

This clonotype was counted only a few times. The genes are TRBV7-2 and TRBJ2-7; weak D call: TRBD2 (6 bases). Germline CDR1 is SGHTA and CDR2 is FQGNSA. Trimming removed 5 bases from V and 6 bases from J, with 11 bases in between. The CDR3 extends over 12 amino acids. The CDR3: CASSRLGSEQYF. The CDR3, as DNA: TGTGCCAGCAGCCGACTAGGGAGCGAGCAGTACTTC. The variable domain in full, with the rest retrieved from reference TRBV7-2 and TRBJ2-7, is GAGVSQSPSNKVTEKGKDVELRCDPISGHTALYWYRQSLGQGLEFLIYFQGNSAPDKSGLPSDRFSAERTGGSVSTLTIQRTQQEDSAVYLCASSRLGSEQYFGPGTRLTVT.

In its sample, this clonotype was seen a few times. V and J are TRBV6-1 and TRBJ2-5; TRBD1 might be the D (6 bases). Germline V gene lookup returns CDR1 MNHNS and CDR2 SASEGT. The CDR3 covers 15 residues. V was shortened by 5 bases and J by 5 bases, with 18 bases between the two germline ends. In DNA form, the CDR3 reads TGTGCCAGCAGTCCCTCGTCAGGGGTCTGGGAGACCCAGTACTTC. Translation gives CASSPSSGVWETQYF.

This clonotype has only a few counts. The rearrangement uses TRBV12-3 or TRBV12-4 and TRBJ1-2, with D maybe TRBD1 (6 bases). The CDR3 extends over 13 amino acids. V lost 4 bases to trimming and J lost 6 bases, with 12 bases between them. The CDR3 protein is CASSYRDRNGYTF. CDR3 bases: TGTGCCAGCAGTTACAGGGATCGAAATGGCTACACCTTC.

The rearrangement joins TRBV4-3 to TRBJ1-2, with TRBD1 as a possible D gene (5 bases). V was clipped by 1 base and J by 4 bases, with 10 bases between them. Germline V CDR1 and CDR2: LGHNA, YSLEER. This CDR3 is built from 14 residues. The CDR3 sequence: CASSQVEGTYGYTF. DNA of the CDR3: TGCGCCAGCAGCCAAGTGGAGGGGACCTATGGCTACACCTTC.

V is TRBV27 and J is TRBJ2-3; 7 nucleotides line up with TRBD2. There are 18 residues in the CDR3. J gave up 0 bases and V 4 bases, and 13 bases lay outside the gene matches. Germline V lookup: CDR1 MNHEY, CDR2 SMNVEV (reference sequence). The CDR3 nucleotides are TGTGCCAGCAGTTCGCCTGCACCTAGCGGTCGAAGCACAGATACGCAGTATTTT. Translating it yields CASSSPAPSGRSTDTQYF.

The rearrangement joins TRBV6-5 to TRBJ1-1; D ambiguous. Germline V gives CDR1 MNHEY, CDR2 SVGAGI. Trimming pared 6 bases from V and 8 bases from J, leaving 19 bases between. The CDR3 has 14 amino acids. CDR3 in amino acids: CASRTGVLGVEAFF. In DNA, the CDR3 is TGTGCCAGCAGGACCGGCGTCCTCGGGGTGGAAGCTTTCTTT.

This clonotype was seen a few times. The gene calls are TRBV28 and TRBJ2-7, with D possibly TRBD2 on 6 matching bases. Germline CDR1 is MDHEN and CDR2 is SYDVKM. The CDR3 loop spans 15 amino acids. Trimming stripped 6 bases from V and 5 bases from J, with 20 bases between. CDR3 protein: CASSSPYGSKDEQYF. As DNA, the CDR3 is TGTGCCAGCAGCTCCCCGTACGGGAGTAAGGACGAGCAGTACTTC.

V is TRBV6-5 and J is TRBJ2-5; 12 bases agree with TRBD1. V lost 6 bases, J lost 5 bases, and 10 bases stayed unmatched. The germline V gene encodes CDR1 MNHEY and CDR2 SVGAGI. The CDR3 sequence is 16 residues long. CDR3 sequence reads: CASRREGQGARETQYF. In nucleotides, the CDR3 is TGTGCCAGCAGGAGAGAGGGACAGGGGGCCAGGGAGACCCAGTACTTC.

This clonotype was found many times. The V gene is TRBV12-3 or TRBV12-4, the J gene TRBJ1-5; D remains unclear. The CDR3 has 11 amino acids. The V and J ends lost 1 base and 7 bases respectively, with 2 bases between them. Written as DNA, the CDR3 is TGTGCCAGCAGTTTAGGGCAGCCCCAGCATTTT. It specifies CASSLGQPQHF.

The chain uses TRBV6-5 and TRBJ1-1; D is undetermined. The CDR3 runs to 13 residues. Germline-derived CDR1 and CDR2 are MNHEY and SVGAGI. The V end lost 0 bases, the J end lost 7 bases, and 9 bases lay between the germline ends. This chain's CDR3 is CASSYSIRDEAFF. CDR3 in DNA: TGTGCCAGCAGTTACTCGATTCGGGATGAAGCTTTCTTT.

J is TRBJ2-1 and V is TRBV6-1; 10 bases map to TRBD1. CDR3 length: 15 amino acids. Germline CDR1 reads MNHNS; CDR2 reads SASEGT. The junction had 9 bases not matched to a gene; V was cut back by 6 bases and J by 7 bases. CDR3 DNA: TGTGCCAGCAGGCGACAGGGGGCGCGGAATAATGAGCAGTTCTTC. It codes for CASRRQGARNNEQFF.

As regards this clonotype: One end of the junction is discordant with germline, which a read error may explain. This chain connects TRBV7-2 to TRBJ2-3; D assignment may be TRBD1 or TRBD2 (6 bases each). In germline, CDR1 is SGHTA, CDR2 FQGNSA. This CDR3 is built from 16 residues. CDR3 nucleotide sequence: TGTGCCCGCAGCCCACAGACTAGGGGGAGCACAGATACGCAGTATTTT. This gives the protein CARSPQTRGSTDTQYF.

The CDR3 spells CSARDPGQAHPGNTIYF. The CDR3 bases are TGCAGTGCTAGAGACCCAGGACAGGCCCATCCTGGAAACACCATATATTTT. The chain employs TRBV20-1 and TRBJ1-3, with TRBD1 matching over 7 bases. The V gene end was trimmed by 0 bases and the J gene end by 2 bases; junction bases not matched to a gene: 10. CDR1 is DFQATT and CDR2 is SNEGSKA in the germline V gene (reference sequence). The CDR3 runs to 17 residues.

The V call is TRBV7-8, the J call TRBJ2-7; perhaps TRBD1 as D (5 bases). In germline, CDR1 is SGHVS, CDR2 FQNEAQ. V was trimmed by 3 bases and J by 5 bases, leaving 14 bases between them. This CDR3 contains 14 residues. The CDR3 protein is CASSFLPGANEQYF. The CDR3 DNA sequence: TGTGCCAGCAGCTTCCTCCCTGGGGCAAACGAGCAGTACTTC.